This entry lists 13 T cell receptor beta chains sequenced from one sample in a study of technical replicates of blood from a few donors. The repertoire was sequenced with immunoSEQ multiplex PCR; TCRdb's copy has only in-frame clones and lacks some. The sample carries about 83,000 clones, approximately 90% recorded once. The material sequenced was T cells isolated from PBMCs. The receptors were sampled from a human donor in good health.

This chain joins TRBV5-1 and TRBJ1-2; D call uncertain. CDR1 SGHRS and CDR2 YFSETQ come from the germline V gene. The CDR3 extends over 14 amino acids. V lost 4 bases and J lost 8, with 18 bases in between. CDR3 loop: CASSPAPQSGGYTF. DNA for the CDR3: TGCGCCAGCAGCCCCGCGCCACAGTCGGGGGGCTACACCTTC.

The V and J genes are TRBV5-1 and TRBJ2-5, with TRBD2 as a possible D gene (6 bases). The germline V gene encodes CDR1 SGHRS and CDR2 YFSETQ. The CDR3 runs to 15 residues. V was trimmed by 3 bases and J by 1 base, leaving 13 bases between them. The CDR3 coding sequence is TGCGCCAGCAGCTGGGGCTCTAGCGCCCAAGAGACCCAGTACTTC. Its translation: CASSWGSSAQETQYF.

This chain uses TRBV19 with TRBJ1-2, with D possibly TRBD1 on 6 matching bases. The CDR3 length is 15 residues. CDR1 is LNHDA and CDR2 is SQIVND in the germline V gene (reference sequence). V dropped 4 bases and J dropped 3 bases, with 15 bases sitting between them. CDR3 sequence reads: CASSTPQGPYYGYTF. In DNA, the CDR3 is TGTGCCAGTAGTACTCCCCAGGGGCCGTACTATGGCTACACCTTC.

About this clone: One end of the junction varies from germline; a read error may be responsible. V usage is TRBV5-1 and J usage is TRBJ1-2; TRBD1 matches at 9 bases. Germline loops: CDR1 SGHRS, CDR2 YFSETQ. CDR3 length equals 12 residues. CDR3 nucleotides: TGCGCCAGCAGCCTGGGACAGGGCGAGCTTAGGTTC. This sequence encodes CASSLGQGELRF. The whole variable domain, remainder taken from reference TRBV5-1 and TRBJ1-2, is KAGVTQTPRYLIKTRGQQVTLSCSPISGHRSVSWYQQTPGQGLQFLFEYFSETQRNKGNFPGRFSGRQFSNSRSEMNVSTLELGDSALYLCASSLGQGELRFGSGTRLTVV.

The genes are TRBV11-3 and TRBJ2-5; D not certain. There are 11 residues in the CDR3. V dropped 3 bases and J dropped 5 bases, with 4 bases sitting between them. Germline lookup yields CDR1 SGHNT and CDR2 YENEEA. CDR3 nucleotide sequence: TGTGCCAGCAGCTTTACTGAGACCCAGTACTTC. It translates to CASSFTETQYF.

The genes are TRBV10-3 and TRBJ2-3; D might be TRBD2 (5 bases). CDR3 length: 15 residues. Looked up from germline, CDR1 is ENHRY and CDR2 is SYGVKD. V lost 0 bases to trimming and J lost 3 bases, with 10 bases between them. CDR3 in DNA: TGTGCCATCAGTGAGTCGTCCCGGGGAACAGATACGCAGTATTTT. Residues: CAISESSRGTDTQYF.

The rearrangement joins TRBV10-2 to TRBJ2-7, with D perhaps matching TRBD1 (5 bases). The V end was cut by 3 bases, the J end by 2 bases, with 11 bases between. The CDR3 extends over 14 amino acids. CDR1 and CDR2 (germline): WSHSY, SAAADI. CDR3 protein: CASSEGQGAYEQYF. CDR3 sequence (DNA): TGCGCCAGCAGTGAAGGACAAGGCGCCTACGAGCAGTACTTC.

The V gene is TRBV12-5, the J gene TRBJ1-1, with 7 bases that match TRBD1. The junction had 7 bases not matched to a gene; V was cut back by 6 bases and J by 6 bases. The CDR3 is 13 amino acids. CDR1 and CDR2 from the germline V gene are LGHNT and FRNRAP. The CDR3 nucleotides read TGTGCTAGTGGCCTCCAGGGGGGTGCTGAAGCTTTCTTT. Amino acids: CASGLQGGAEAFF.

J is TRBJ1-4 and V is TRBV6-1, with D perhaps matching TRBD1 (5 bases). The CDR3 has 16 amino acids. Germline V gene data show CDR1 as MNHNS and CDR2 as SASEGT. The ends were cut back, 4 bases at V and 8 bases at J, with 20 bases in the middle. The CDR3: CASSAGTPLRGEKLFF. CDR3 nucleotides: TGTGCCAGCAGTGCCGGGACTCCTTTGAGAGGGGAAAAACTGTTTTTT.

This chain connects TRBV7-8 to TRBJ2-1; no reliable D call. Trimming pared 5 bases from V and 0 bases from J, leaving 14 bases between. This CDR3 has 16 amino acids. Germline V gene data show CDR1 as SGHVS and CDR2 as FQNEAQ. CDR3 sequence: CASSDRFSSSYNEQFF. The CDR3 DNA follows: TGTGCCAGCAGCGACCGTTTTAGCAGCTCCTACAATGAGCAGTTCTTC.

The rearrangement links TRBV6-5 to TRBJ2-3; D gene ambiguous. CDR1 MNHEY and CDR2 SVGAGI come from the germline V gene. Trimming cost V 5 bases and J 2 bases, with 11 bases left between them. This CDR3 comprises 14 residues. The CDR3 loop reads CASSPASLTDTQYF. The DNA for the CDR3 is TGTGCCAGCAGTCCCGCGTCCCTCACAGATACGCAGTATTTT.

The rearrangement links TRBV7-9 to TRBJ1-3; D not certain. CDR3 length: 16 residues. V dropped 5 bases and J dropped 0 bases, with 14 bases sitting between them. From germline, CDR1 is SEHNR and CDR2 FQNEAQ (reference sequence). CDR3 residues: CASSPSGDYSGNTIYF. CDR3 sequence (DNA): TGTGCCAGCAGCCCCTCGGGCGACTACTCTGGAAACACCATATATTTT.

This clone has just one count. J is TRBJ1-4 and V is TRBV7-6; D gene unclear. V gave up 7 bases and J gave up 4 bases, with 13 bases separating them. The CDR3 spans 14 residues. CDR1 and CDR2 from the germline V gene are SGHVS and FNYEAQ. The CDR3 sequence is CASTKGGINEKLFF. CDR3 coding DNA: TGTGCCAGCACCAAAGGAGGCATTAATGAAAAACTGTTTTTT.